This T cell receptor (beta chain) was sequenced in a study of blood T cell repertoires in COVID-19. The wider study: COVID-19 samples from acute and convalescent phases originated in the United States, Italy and Spain.

This CDR3 region has 10 residues. CDR1 and CDR2 (germline): SQVTM, ANQGSEA. The authors' processing: For nucleated cells, counts were estimated from reference gene primer amplification. The assay was immunoSEQ multiplex PCR, and TCRdb's table has in-frame clones only and misses some. From that table come the V and J calls and clone size; the DNA was used to work out D and trimming. The profile shows around 250,000 clones, roughly 89% of them singletons. Source material: peripheral blood. This TCR was sampled from a woman aged 40-49 years who had recovered from COVID-19. This chain joins TRBV29-1 and TRBJ1-1; D unclear. CDR3 bases: TGCAGTACACATGACACTGAAGCTTTCTTT. Protein product: CSTHDTEAFF. Filled out from reference TRBV29-1 and TRBJ1-1, the complete variable domain reads SAVISQKPSRDICQRGTSLTIQCQVDSQVTMMFWYRQQPGQSLTLIATANQGSEATYESGFVIDKFPISRPNLTFSTLTVSNMSPEDSSIYLCSTHDTEAFFGQGTRLTVV.